The clone carrying this TCR beta chain was counted between two and nine times. MiXCR, applied by TCRdb to the 5' RACE reads, yields one record per CDR3 protein. The data show some 38,000 distinct CDR3 sequences, about 5% seen once. The CDR3 extends over 13 amino acids. V was cut by 7 bases and J by 5 bases, with 14 bases left in between. Germline V gene sequence: CDR1 SEHNR, CDR2 FQNEAQ (reference sequence). The sample is drawn from a study of early T cells in non-severe SARS-CoV-2 infection. The sequence was collected from an adult who was a healthcare worker with PCR-confirmed SARS-CoV-2 infection or an uninfected control (not recorded which). The source material was whole blood. The V and J genes are TRBV7-9 and TRBJ1-1; D unclear. CDR3 sequence reads: CASTGNRGTEAFF. CDR3 DNA: TGTGCCAGCACTGGGAACCGGGGAACTGAAGCTTTCTTT. The full variable domain, rest sourced from reference TRBV7-9 and TRBJ1-1, is DTGVSQNPRHKITKRGQNVTFRCDPISEHNRLYWYRQTLGQGPEFLTYFQNEAQLEKSRLLSDRFSAERPKGSFSTLEIQRTEQGDSAMYLCASTGNRGTEAFFGQGTRLTVV.